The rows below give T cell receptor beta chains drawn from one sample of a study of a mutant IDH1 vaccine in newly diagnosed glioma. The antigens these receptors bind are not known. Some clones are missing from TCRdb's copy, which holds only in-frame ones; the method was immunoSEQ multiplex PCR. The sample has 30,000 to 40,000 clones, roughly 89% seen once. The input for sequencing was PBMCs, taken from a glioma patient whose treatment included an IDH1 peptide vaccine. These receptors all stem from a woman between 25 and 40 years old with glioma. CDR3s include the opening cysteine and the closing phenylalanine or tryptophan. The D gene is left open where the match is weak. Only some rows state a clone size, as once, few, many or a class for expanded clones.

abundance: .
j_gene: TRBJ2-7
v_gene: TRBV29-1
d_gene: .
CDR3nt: TGCAGCGTGTGGCGGGGGCTGGAGTACTTC
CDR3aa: CSVWRGLEYF

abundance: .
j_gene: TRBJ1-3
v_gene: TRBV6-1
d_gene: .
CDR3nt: TGTGCCAGCAGTGAAGGCAGGCGGCCAATCTCTGGAAACACCATATATTTT
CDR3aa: CASSEGRRPISGNTIYF

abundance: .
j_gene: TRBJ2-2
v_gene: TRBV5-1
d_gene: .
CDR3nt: TGCGCCAGCAGCTTGGTCGAGGCCCGGGAGCTGTTTTTT
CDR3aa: CASSLVEARELFF

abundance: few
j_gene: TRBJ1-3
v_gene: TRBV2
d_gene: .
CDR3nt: TGTGCCAGCAGAGCAACTGACTCTGGAAACACCATATATTTT
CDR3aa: CASRATDSGNTIYF

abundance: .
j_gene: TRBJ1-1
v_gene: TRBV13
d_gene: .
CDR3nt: TGTGCCAGCAGGCGACAGAACATGAACACTGAAGCTTTCTTT
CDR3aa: CASRRQNMNTEAFF

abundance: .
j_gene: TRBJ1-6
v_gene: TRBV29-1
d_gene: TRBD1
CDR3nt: TGCAGCGGCCGGACAGGGCAGAATTCACCCCTCCACTTT
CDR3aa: CSGRTGQNSPLHF

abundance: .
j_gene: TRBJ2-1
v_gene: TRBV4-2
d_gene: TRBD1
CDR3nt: TGTGCCAGCAGCCAAGATCCCCTTTACCGGGACAGGGGGTTTTACAATGAGCAGTTCTTC
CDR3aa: CASSQDPLYRDRGFYNEQFF

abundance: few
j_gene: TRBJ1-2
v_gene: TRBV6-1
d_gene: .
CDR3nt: TGTGCCAGCAGATCCGACAGACAGACATATGGCTACACCTTC
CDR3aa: CASRSDRQTYGYTF

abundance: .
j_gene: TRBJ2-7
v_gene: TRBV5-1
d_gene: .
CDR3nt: TGCGCCAGCAGCCTGGACACCGGGGATTACGAGCAGTACTTC
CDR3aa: CASSLDTGDYEQYF

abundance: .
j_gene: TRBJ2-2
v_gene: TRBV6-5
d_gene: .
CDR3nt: TGTGCCAGCAGACCCGCGGGCGGCGGGGAGCTGTTTTTT
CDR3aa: CASRPAGGGELFF

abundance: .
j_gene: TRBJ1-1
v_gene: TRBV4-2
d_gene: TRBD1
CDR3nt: TGTGCCAGCAGCCAAGGAACAGGGGTAAACACTGAAGCTTTCTTT
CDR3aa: CASSQGTGVNTEAFF

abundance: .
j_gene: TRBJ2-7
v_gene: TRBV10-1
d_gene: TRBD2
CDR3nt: TGCGCCAGCAGTGGCCCAACCGGGGGGGCTGATGCATACGAGCAGTACTTC
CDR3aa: CASSGPTGGADAYEQYF

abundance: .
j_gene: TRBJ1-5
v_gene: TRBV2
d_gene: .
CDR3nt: TGTGCCAGCAGCGTAGGCTCCCGGCAGGGAATGCGGCCCCAGCATTTT
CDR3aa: CASSVGSRQGMRPQHF

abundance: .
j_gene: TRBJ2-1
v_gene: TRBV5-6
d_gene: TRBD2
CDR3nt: TGTGCCAGCAGCGCGCCCAGCCAAGCGGGGGAGCAGTTCTTC
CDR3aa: CASSAPSQAGEQFF

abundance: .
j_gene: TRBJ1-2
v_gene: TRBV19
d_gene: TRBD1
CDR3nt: TGTGCCAGTAGTATCGACAGGGGCGGTGGCTACACCTTC
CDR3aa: CASSIDRGGGYTF

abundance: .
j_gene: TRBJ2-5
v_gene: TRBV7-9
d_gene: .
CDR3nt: TGTGCCAGCAGCTTAGCAGGGCCTGGGGAGACCCAGTACTTC
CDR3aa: CASSLAGPGETQYF

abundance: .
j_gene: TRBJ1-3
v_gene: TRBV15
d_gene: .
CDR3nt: TGTGCCACCAGCAGAGATCCGGGATCCGGAAACACCATATATTTT
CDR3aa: CATSRDPGSGNTIYF

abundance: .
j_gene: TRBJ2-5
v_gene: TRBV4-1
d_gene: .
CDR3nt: TGCGCCAGCAGCCGTGAAGTCGGGGATTTGTGGGAGACCCAGTACTTC
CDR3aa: CASSREVGDLWETQYF

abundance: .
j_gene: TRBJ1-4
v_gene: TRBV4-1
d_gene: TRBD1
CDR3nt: TGCGCCAGCAGCCAAGTCGGAAGGGGGCGAGGTGAAAAACTGTTTTTT
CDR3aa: CASSQVGRGRGEKLFF

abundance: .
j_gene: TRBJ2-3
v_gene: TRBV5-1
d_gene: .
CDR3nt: TGCGCCAGCAGCCAATACGGAGATACGCAGTATTTT
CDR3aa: CASSQYGDTQYF

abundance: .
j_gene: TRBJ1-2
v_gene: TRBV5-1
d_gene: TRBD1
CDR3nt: TGCGCCAGCAGCTTGGGTTTCGGGACAGGGGGCCATGGCTACACCTTC
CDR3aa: CASSLGFGTGGHGYTF

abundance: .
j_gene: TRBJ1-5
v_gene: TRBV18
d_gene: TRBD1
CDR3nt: TGTGCCAGCTCACGAGGCCCAGGGGGCAGCAATCAGCCCCAGCATTTT
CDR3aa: CASSRGPGGSNQPQHF

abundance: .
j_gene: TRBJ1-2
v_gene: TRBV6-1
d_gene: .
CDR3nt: TGTGCCAGCATCCGGGCCGCCCTCTATGGCTACACCTTC
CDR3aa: CASIRAALYGYTF

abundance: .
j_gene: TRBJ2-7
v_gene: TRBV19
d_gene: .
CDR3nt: TGTGCCAGTTCACCCTGGGGGCTCGCCTACGAGCAGTACTTC
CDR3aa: CASSPWGLAYEQYF

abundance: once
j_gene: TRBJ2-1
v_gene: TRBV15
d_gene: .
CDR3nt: TGTGCCACCAGCAGAGGGGTCGGAGGTCCGGAGTACAATGAGCAGTTCTTC
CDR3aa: CATSRGVGGPEYNEQFF

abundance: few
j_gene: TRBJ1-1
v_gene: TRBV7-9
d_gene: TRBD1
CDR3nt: TGTGCCAGCAGCTTACTTGGTGGACAGGGAGGCACTGAAGCTTTCTTT
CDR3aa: CASSLLGGQGGTEAFF

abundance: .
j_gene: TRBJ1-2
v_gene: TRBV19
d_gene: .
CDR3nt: TGTGCCAGTAGTAAGGTACCCGACTTCTATGGCTACACCTTC
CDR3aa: CASSKVPDFYGYTF

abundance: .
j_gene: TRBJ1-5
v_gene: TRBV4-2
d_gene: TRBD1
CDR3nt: TGTGCCAGCAGCCAAGCCGACAGGGAGGCTCAGCCCCAGCATTTT
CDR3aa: CASSQADREAQPQHF

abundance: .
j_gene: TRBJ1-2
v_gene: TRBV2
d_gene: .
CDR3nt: TGTGCCAGCAGTGAAGGGGGCAGCAGGACGGGCGGCTACACCTTC
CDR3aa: CASSEGGSRTGGYTF

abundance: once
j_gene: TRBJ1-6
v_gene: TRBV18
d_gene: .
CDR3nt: TGTGCCAGCTCACCATTCGGCCAGGGCCACGGTAATTCACCCCTCCACTTT
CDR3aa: CASSPFGQGHGNSPLHF

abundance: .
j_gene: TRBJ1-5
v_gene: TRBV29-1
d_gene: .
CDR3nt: TGCAGCGTCTTGTCCCGGGACAGCAATCAGCCCCAGCATTTT
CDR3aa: CSVLSRDSNQPQHF

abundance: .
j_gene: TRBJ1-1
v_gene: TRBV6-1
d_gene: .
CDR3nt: TGTGCCAGCAGGGCGACACTCAACACTGAAGCTTTCTTT
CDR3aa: CASRATLNTEAFF

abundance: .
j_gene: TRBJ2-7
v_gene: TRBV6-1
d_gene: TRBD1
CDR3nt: TGTGCCAGCAAGAAGGGACAGGGGTCAGACGAGCAGTACTTC
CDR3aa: CASKKGQGSDEQYF

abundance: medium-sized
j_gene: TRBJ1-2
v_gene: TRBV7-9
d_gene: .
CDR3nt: TGTGCCAGCAGCGACGGACTTACCTATGGCTACACCTTC
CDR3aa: CASSDGLTYGYTF

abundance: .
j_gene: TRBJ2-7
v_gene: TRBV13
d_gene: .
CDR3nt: TGTGCCAGCAGCTCTCTGGACTGGGAGCAGTACTTC
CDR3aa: CASSSLDWEQYF

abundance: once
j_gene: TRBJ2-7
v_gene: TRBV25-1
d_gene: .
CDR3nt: TGTGCCAGCAGTGAAGGGAGCTCCTACGAGCAGTACTTC
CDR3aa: CASSEGSSYEQYF

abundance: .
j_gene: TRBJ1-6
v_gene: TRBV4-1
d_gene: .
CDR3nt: TGCGCCAGCAGCCAGAGCCGGAATTCACCCCTCCACTTT
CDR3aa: CASSQSRNSPLHF

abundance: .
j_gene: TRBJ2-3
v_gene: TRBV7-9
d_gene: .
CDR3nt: TGTGCCAGCAGCCAGGACCGGGGAGCGGCAGATACGCAGTATTTT
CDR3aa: CASSQDRGAADTQYF

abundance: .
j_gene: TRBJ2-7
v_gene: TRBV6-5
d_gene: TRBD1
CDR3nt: TGTGCCAGCAGCTCAGGACAGGCCAGTTACGAGCAGTACTTC
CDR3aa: CASSSGQASYEQYF

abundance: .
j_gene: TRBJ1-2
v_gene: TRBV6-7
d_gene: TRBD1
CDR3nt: TGTGCCAGCAGTTCTCGACAGGGCGGGTCAGGCTACACCTTC
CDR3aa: CASSSRQGGSGYTF

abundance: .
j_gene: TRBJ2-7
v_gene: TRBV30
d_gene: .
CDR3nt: TGTGCCTGGAACTCACAGGGCGGCGAGCAGTACTTC
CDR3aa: CAWNSQGGEQYF

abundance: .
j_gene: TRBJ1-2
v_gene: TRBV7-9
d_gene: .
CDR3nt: TGTGCCAGCAGCTTAGACGTCGACACAGGCGGCTACACCTTC
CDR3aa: CASSLDVDTGGYTF

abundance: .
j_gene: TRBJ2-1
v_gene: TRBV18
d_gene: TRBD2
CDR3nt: TGTGCCAGCTCCCCAGAGGTAGCGGGGGGCAGGAATGAGCAGTTCTTC
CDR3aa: CASSPEVAGGRNEQFF

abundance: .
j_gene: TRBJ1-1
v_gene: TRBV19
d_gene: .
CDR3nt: TGTGCCAGCCTTCACGGGCGGGGGACTGAAGCTTTCTTT
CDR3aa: CASLHGRGTEAFF

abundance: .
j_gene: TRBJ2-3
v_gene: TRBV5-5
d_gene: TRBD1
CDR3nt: TGTGCCAGCAACAAAGGAAGACAGGGGATGGTCACAGATACGCAGTATTTT
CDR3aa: CASNKGRQGMVTDTQYF

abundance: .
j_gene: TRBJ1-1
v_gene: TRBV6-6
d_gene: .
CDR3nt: TGTGCCAGCAGTTACTCGAAAGTGGGGGAAACTGAAGCTTTCTTT
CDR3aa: CASSYSKVGETEAFF

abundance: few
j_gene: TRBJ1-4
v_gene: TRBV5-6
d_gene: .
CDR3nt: TGTGCCAGCAGCTTGCTCGGCCCAGGGCACGAAAAACTGTTTTTT
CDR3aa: CASSLLGPGHEKLFF

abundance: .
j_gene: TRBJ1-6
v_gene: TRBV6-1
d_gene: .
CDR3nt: TGTGCCAGCAGTCAGGCCCCTCTATATAATTCACCCCTCCACTTT
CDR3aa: CASSQAPLYNSPLHF

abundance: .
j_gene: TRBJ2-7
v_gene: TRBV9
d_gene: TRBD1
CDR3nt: TGTGCCAGCACCCGGGACAGCTGCTCCTACGAGCAGTACTTC
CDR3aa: CASTRDSCSYEQYF

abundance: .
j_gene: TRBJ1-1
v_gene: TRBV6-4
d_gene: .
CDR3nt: TGTGCCAGCAGTTTTCACCCCGACACTGAAGCTTTCTTT
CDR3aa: CASSFHPDTEAFF